Sequencing of this T cell receptor beta chain was carried out in a study of T cell changes during pregnancy in multiple sclerosis. Generated by immunoSEQ multiplex PCR, the TCRdb table keeps only in-frame clones and is missing some. The sample has around 80,000 clones, approximately 95% seen once. There are 15 residues in the CDR3. Germline trimming cut 8 bases from V and 0 bases from J; bases unmatched to any gene: 8. CDR1 is SEHNR, CDR2 FQNEAQ, per germline (reference sequence). The clonotype originates from a female donor in good health, enrolled as a control in a pregnancy study. The material sequenced was peripheral blood, taken in the second trimester of pregnancy. V usage is TRBV7-9 and J usage is TRBJ2-3, with 7 bases aligning to TRBD1. The CDR3 DNA sequence: TGTGCCAGCTCTAACGAGGGGGCGAGCACAGATACGCAGTATTTT. Translated: CASSNEGASTDTQYF.